This TCR beta chain came from a study of cytomegalovirus exposure and HLA in healthy donors. Study-level findings and limits: Reported performance of the classifier showed diagnosis of cytomegalovirus status with high specificity and sensitivity.

Turning to this clone: The antigen remains unidentified.

Both 60 Vbeta primers and 13 Jbeta primers went into the PCR. Clones were read by immunoSEQ multiplex PCR, and TCRdb kept only the in-frame ones, dropping some. The sample records 95,000 to 110,000 clones, approximately 80% being singletons. Per the germline V gene, CDR1 is LGHNA and CDR2 is YNFKEQ. The CDR3 is 17 residues long. Trimming removed 3 bases from V and 3 bases from J; junction bases left unmatched: 10. The specimen was PBMCs. This rearrangement joins TRBV4-2 to TRBJ1-5; TRBD1 aligns across 8 bases. The source is a male donor in good health and CMV-seronegative. The CDR3 is CASSQADRALSNQPQHF. CDR3 nucleotide sequence: TGTGCCAGCAGCCAGGCGGACAGGGCGTTATCCAATCAGCCCCAGCATTTT.